The 22 T cell receptor beta chains reported below all come from one sample, sequenced in a study of tumor-infiltrating lymphocytes in primary liver carcinoma. A primer in the constant region served to generate TCR beta cDNA from approximately 500 ng of total RNA. What produced the TCR beta libraries was three nested multiplex PCR rounds using slightly modified ARM-PCR. Investigators reported that the first two PCR rounds, at roughly 10 cycles each, used TRBV1-TRBV30 forward primers with a C-beta reverse primer. TCRdb re-called the multiplex PCR reads with MiXCR, one entry per CDR3 protein. The sample has 85,000 to 100,000 distinct CDR3 sequences, less than 75% seen once. Starting material for RNA and DNA co-extraction consisted of about 20-32 mg of unsorted bulk tissue. The sequenced material came from tumor-adjacent normal liver tissue. Receptors originate from a man aged 35-49 years with primary liver carcinoma and hepatitis B virus infection.

This clonotype showed up many times. The chain employs TRBV7-8 and TRBJ1-1; a possible D gene is TRBD1 (5 bases). Germline CDR1 and CDR2: SGHVS and FQNEAQ. Trimming shortened V by 4 bases and J by 3 bases, and 9 bases separated the two germline ends. The CDR3 has 13 residues. CDR3 protein: CASSYSGDTEAFF. The DNA of the CDR3 is TGTGCCAGCAGCTACTCGGGGGACACTGAAGCTTTCTTT.

This clonotype was seen a few times. The gene calls are TRBV24-1 and TRBJ1-1; tentative D call: TRBD1 (5 bases). With 9 bases removed from V and 1 base from J, the gap between germline ends came to 11 bases. The CDR3 covers 13 residues. Germline V gene sequence: CDR1 KGHDR, CDR2 SFDVKD. The CDR3 DNA is TGTGCCACCGCTCGAACAGGGAACACTGAAGCTTTCTTT. Encoded protein: CATARTGNTEAFF.

Details on this clonotype: No conserved phenylalanine or tryptophan ends this CDR3, so it is likely a read error. The J gene is TRBJ2-7, the V gene TRBV28; TRBD2 is a possible D gene (5 bases). The length of the CDR3 is 11 residues. Germline V gene data show CDR1 as MDHEN and CDR2 as SYDVKM. CDR3 in DNA: TGTACCAGCGGCAATTCCCACGAGCAGTACATC. Protein product: CTSGNSHEQYI.

This clonotype is classed as medium-sized. The chain uses TRBV14 and TRBJ2-7; D possibly corresponds to TRBD2 (6 bases). The germline CDR1 and CDR2 sequences are SGHDN and FVKESK. V was trimmed by 3 bases and J by 4 bases, leaving 13 bases between them. The CDR3 sequence is 14 residues long. The CDR3 here is CASSHRDFGYEQYF. The CDR3 nucleotides read TGTGCCAGCAGCCACCGGGACTTTGGGTACGAGCAGTACTTC.

This clonotype was observed many times. The rearrangement links TRBV6-2 or TRBV6-3 to TRBJ2-7; 8 positions match TRBD2. The germline V gene has CDR1 MNHEY and CDR2 SVGEGT. With 2 bases clipped from V and 0 bases from J, the junction kept 9 bases outside the gene matches. CDR3 length: 17 residues. The CDR3 coding sequence is TGTGCCAGCAGTTACGGGAGCGGGGGCGGACACTCCTACGAGCAGTACTTC. It encodes CASSYGSGGGHSYEQYF.

This clonotype has a single count. Its ends do not fully match the called genes, so a read error is possible. The chain carries TRBV11-2 and TRBJ2-1; TRBD1 aligns across 9 bases. Looked up from germline, CDR1 is SGHAT and CDR2 is FQNNGV. The CDR3 has 13 residues. CDR3 nucleotide sequence: TGTGCCGGCAGCTGGGACAGGGACAGTGAGCAGTTCTTC. It is translated as CAGSWDRDSEQFF. Full variable domain (missing parts from reference TRBV11-2 and TRBJ2-1): EAGVAQSPRYKIIEKRQSVAFWCNPISGHATLYWYQQILGQGPKLLIQFQNNGVVDDSQLPKDRFSAERLKGVDSTLKIQPAKLEDSAVYLCAGSWDRDSEQFFGPGTRLTVL.

This clonotype was observed a few times. This may be a read error: a much more frequent sequence differs by one nucleotide. The chain recombines TRBV6-4 with TRBJ2-1, with TRBD1 matching over 7 bases. In germline, CDR1 is MRHNA, CDR2 SNTAGT. The V and J ends lost 10 bases and 6 bases, in that order; junction bases with no gene match: 15. CDR3 size: 15 residues. CDR3 DNA sequence: TGTGCCAACCACGACAGGGAACACTACGGCAATGAGCAGTTCTTC. Translating it yields CANHDREHYGNEQFF.

J is TRBJ2-5 and V is TRBV9, with D perhaps TRBD1 (6 bases). Germline-derived CDR1 and CDR2 are SGDLS and YYNGEE. The CDR3 covers 14 residues. V lost 4 bases and J 5 bases, leaving 15 bases between the germline ends. CDR3 protein: CASSLRTEGETQYF. The CDR3 region has the DNA TGTGCCAGCAGCCTCCGGACAGAAGGGGAGACCCAGTACTTC. The full variable domain, rest sourced from reference TRBV9 and TRBJ2-5, is DSGVTQTPKHLITATGQRVTLRCSPRSGDLSVYWYQQSLDQGLQFLIQYYNGEERAKGNILERFSAQQFPDLHSELNLSSLELGDSALYFCASSLRTEGETQYFGPGTRLLVL.

The count of this clonotype is one. The J gene is TRBJ1-1, the V gene TRBV6-6; D unclear. CDR3 length equals 14 residues. The V and J ends lost 0 bases and 5 bases respectively, with 10 bases between them. Looked up from germline, CDR1 is MNHNY and CDR2 is SVGAGI (reference sequence). The CDR3 is CASSYSLIRTEAFF. The CDR3 coding sequence is TGTGCCAGCAGTTACTCACTCATCAGAACTGAAGCTTTCTTT.

Worth noting for this clonotype: Just one base apart from a much larger clone, this may be a read error. The chain carries TRBV4-1 and TRBJ2-4; weak D call: TRBD1 (6 bases). Looked up from germline, CDR1 is MGHRA and CDR2 is YSYEKL. This CDR3 comprises 18 residues. V was pared by 0 bases and J by 0 bases, with 15 bases between. The chain's CDR3 is CASSQDWGPPLAKNIQYF. The CDR3 DNA follows: TGCGCCAGCAGCCAAGATTGGGGGCCACCACTAGCCAAAAACATTCAGTACTTC.

The chain has TRBV28 and TRBJ1-1, with D uncertain. The V gene's germline CDR1 is MDHEN and CDR2 SYDVKM. The CDR3 has 11 residues. V was shortened by 7 bases and J by 4 bases, with 7 bases between the two germline ends. The CDR3 loop reads CASIHTTEAFF. The CDR3 nucleotides read TGTGCCAGCATTCATACCACTGAAGCTTTCTTT.

A single count supports this clonotype. The CDR3 protein is CAWSPPGRNTEAFF. The CDR3 DNA follows: TGTGCCTGGAGTCCCCCGGGGAGGAACACTGAAGCTTTCTTT. The chain has TRBV30 and TRBJ1-1; D is undetermined. Looked up from germline, CDR1 is GTSNPN and CDR2 is SVGIG (reference sequence). The length of the CDR3 is 14 residues. V lost 2 bases and J lost 1, with 11 bases in between.

Regarding this clonotype: This may arise from a read error, as a much more abundant clone is one base away. The chain has TRBV6-1 and TRBJ2-3, with TRBD1 as a possible D gene (6 bases). Germline V gene lookup returns CDR1 MNHNS and CDR2 SASEGT. The length of the CDR3 is 13 residues. CDR3 region: CASRYRVHDTQCF. The CDR3 DNA follows: TGTGCCAGCAGATACAGGGTTCACGATACGCAGTGTTTT.

This clonotype was seen only once. This is likely a read error, given that the CDR3 carries no conserved phenylalanine or tryptophan at its end. The chain is built from TRBV28 and TRBJ2-1; 7 bases are shared with TRBD1. J lost 5 bases, V lost 6 bases, and 19 bases had no gene match. Germline V gene sequence: CDR1 MDHEN, CDR2 SYDVKM. The CDR3 is 18 residues long. CDR3 nucleotides: TGTGCCAGCAGCCGCCAGGGGGATGAATTTTCAACCGACAATGAGCAGTTCTTA. Residues: CASSRQGDEFSTDNEQFL.

With regard to this clonotype: One end of the junction is discordant with germline, which a read error may explain. This sequence joins TRBV28 and TRBJ2-7; 16 positions agree with TRBD2. Germline loops: CDR1 MDHEN, CDR2 SYDVKM. This CDR3 contains 20 residues. The CDR3 DNA reads TGTGTCAGCAACCTCCCCGCCGTCCCGGGACTAGCGGGAGGGGCCTACGAGCAGTACTTC. As protein: CVSNLPAVPGLAGGAYEQYF. Supplemented by reference TRBV28 and TRBJ2-7, the full variable domain reads DVKVTQSSRYLVKRTGEKVFLECVQDMDHENMFWYRQDPGLGLRLIYFSYDVKMKEKGDIPEGYSVSREKKERFSLILESASTNQTSMYLCVSNLPAVPGLAGGAYEQYFGPGTRLTVT.

Regarding this clonotype: A much larger clonotype is one base distant, so this may be a read error. The CDR3 nucleotides read TGTGCCAGCAGTCAAAATCGCAGGACTAGCCTAGATACGCAGTATTTT. Amino acids: CASSQNRRTSLDTQYF. The V and J genes are TRBV6-5 and TRBJ2-3; TRBD2 aligns across 8 bases. CDR1 and CDR2 from the germline V gene are MNHEY and SVGAGI. Germline trimming cut 5 bases from V and 5 bases from J; bases unmatched to any gene: 12. CDR3 length equals 16 residues.

Only one count was recorded for this clonotype. An end of the junction differs from the germline gene, which may be a read error. The J gene is TRBJ2-6, the V gene TRBV11-2, with D maybe TRBD1 (5 bases). The CDR3 runs to 21 residues. Per germline, CDR1 SGHAT and CDR2 FQNNGV. The CDR3 spells CASSRNVGLAGSDSGANVLTF. As DNA, the CDR3 is TGCGCCAGCAGCAGAAATGTCGGCCTGGCAGGGTCTGATTCTGGGGCCAACGTCCTGACTTTC.

The chain joins TRBV11-3 to TRBJ2-7; D gene ambiguous. The CDR3 is made up of 14 amino acids. Germline lookup yields CDR1 SGHNT and CDR2 YENEEA. V gave up 5 bases and J gave up 2 bases, with 13 bases separating them. This CDR3 reads CASSVGFPPYEQYF. In DNA, the CDR3 is TGTGCCAGCAGCGTCGGATTCCCTCCCTACGAGCAGTACTTC. Based on the CDR3 plus reference TRBV11-3 and TRBJ2-7, the full variable domain is EAGVVQSPRYKIIEKKQPVAFWCNPISGHNTLYWYLQNLGQGPELLIRYENEEAVDDSQLPKDRFSAERLKGVDSTLKIQPAELGDSAVYLCASSVGFPPYEQYFGPGTRLTVT.

In regard to this clonotype: As the CDR3 is not closed by the conserved phenylalanine or tryptophan, this likely results from a read error. In nucleotides, the CDR3 is TGCGCCAGCAGCCTCTTGGCTGGCACAGATACGCAGTATCTT. Translating gives CASSLLAGTDTQYL. The chain combines TRBV14 with TRBJ2-3; no firm D call. The germline gives CDR1 SGHDN, CDR2 FVKESK. The CDR3 covers 14 residues.

A word on this clonotype: Given the absence of the conserved phenylalanine or tryptophan at the CDR3 end, a read error is likely. V usage is TRBV11-1 and J usage is TRBJ1-6, with a weak D call TRBD1 (6 bases). Germline CDR1 SGHAT, CDR2 FQDESV (reference sequence). There are 14 residues in the CDR3. This CDR3 reads CANSRRGNNSPLHC. The CDR3, as DNA: TGTGCCAACAGCCGCAGGGGAAATAATTCACCCCTCCACTGT.

With regard to this clonotype: The junction shows a germline mismatch at one end, possibly a read error. The chain links TRBV11-2 to TRBJ2-3; D possibly corresponds to TRBD2 (6 bases). The CDR3 has 15 amino acids. The V gene's germline CDR1 is SGHAT and CDR2 FQNNGV. Written as DNA, the CDR3 is TGTGCCAGCAGCTTAGGCGGGGAAAGCACAGATACGCGGTATTTT. Its protein product is CASSLGGESTDTRYF. Full variable domain (missing parts from reference TRBV11-2 and TRBJ2-3): EAGVAQSPRYKIIEKRQSVAFWCNPISGHATLYWYQQILGQGPKLLIQFQNNGVVDDSQLPKDRFSAERLKGVDSTLKIQPAKLEDSAVYLCASSLGGESTDTRYFGPGTRLTVL.

To note about this clonotype: Germline and junction disagree at one end, which may indicate a read error. The V gene is TRBV11-2, the J gene TRBJ2-1, with a possible D match to TRBD1 (6 bases). The CDR3 extends over 13 amino acids. The V gene's germline CDR1 is SGHAT and CDR2 FQNNGV. CDR3 sequence (DNA): TGTGCCAGCAGCCCCCAGCAGGATCAGGGGCAATACTTC. This codes for CASSPQQDQGQYF.